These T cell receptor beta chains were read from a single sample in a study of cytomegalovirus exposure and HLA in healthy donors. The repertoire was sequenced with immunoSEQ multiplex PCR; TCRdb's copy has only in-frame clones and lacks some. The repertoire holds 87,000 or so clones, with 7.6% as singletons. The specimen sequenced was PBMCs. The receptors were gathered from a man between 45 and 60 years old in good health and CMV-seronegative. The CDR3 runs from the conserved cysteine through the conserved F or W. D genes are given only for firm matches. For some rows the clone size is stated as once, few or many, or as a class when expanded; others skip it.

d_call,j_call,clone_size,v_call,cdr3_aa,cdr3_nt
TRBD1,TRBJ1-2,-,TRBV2,CATSGTGIGYTF,TGTGCCACCTCCGGGACAGGGATTGGCTACACCTTC
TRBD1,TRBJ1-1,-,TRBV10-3,CAISESFGTGRNTEAFF,TGTGCCATCAGTGAGTCGTTCGGGACAGGGCGGAACACTGAAGCTTTCTTT
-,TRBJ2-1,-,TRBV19,CASSTGPYNEQFF,TGTGCCAGTAGTACAGGTCCTTACAATGAGCAGTTCTTC
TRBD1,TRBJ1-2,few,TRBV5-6,CASSLQGSTYGYTF,TGTGCCAGCAGCTTACAGGGGTCTACCTATGGCTACACCTTC
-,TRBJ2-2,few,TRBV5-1,CASSLRDINTGELFF,TGCGCCAGCAGCTTGAGGGACATTAACACCGGGGAGCTGTTTTTT
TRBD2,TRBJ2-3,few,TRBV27,CASSSLGGGGLDTQYF,TGTGCCAGCAGTTCTCTTGGCGGGGGGGGTTTAGATACGCAGTATTTT
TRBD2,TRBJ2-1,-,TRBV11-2,CASQSGTLTYNEQFF,TGTGCCAGCCAAAGCGGGACTCTCACCTACAATGAGCAGTTCTTC
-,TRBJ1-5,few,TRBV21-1,CASSIMADSNQPQHF,TGTGCCAGCAGCATTATGGCGGATAGCAATCAGCCCCAGCATTTT
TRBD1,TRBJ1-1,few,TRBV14,CASRQISGGTEAFF,TGTGCCAGCAGACAAATTTCAGGGGGCACTGAAGCTTTCTTT
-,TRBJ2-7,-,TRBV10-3,CAISVNGIYEQYF,TGTGCCATCAGTGTGAACGGGATTTACGAGCAGTACTTC
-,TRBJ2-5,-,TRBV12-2,CASRPVDWDSQETQYF,TGTGCAAGTCGCCCAGTAGATTGGGACAGCCAAGAAACCCAGTACTTC
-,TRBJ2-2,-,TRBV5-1,CASSLGVPGELFF,TGCGCCAGCAGCTTGGGAGTACCCGGGGAGCTGTTTTTT
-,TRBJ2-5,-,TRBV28,CASSLATGAGYF,TGTGCCAGCAGTTTAGCGACAGGAGCCGGGTACTTC
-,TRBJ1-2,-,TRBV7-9,CASSLDPGNYGYTF,TGTGCCAGCAGCTTAGATCCGGGAAACTATGGCTACACCTTC
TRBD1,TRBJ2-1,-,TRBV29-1,CSVIRTGEGGEQFF,TGCAGCGTTATTAGGACAGGGGAGGGGGGTGAGCAGTTCTTC
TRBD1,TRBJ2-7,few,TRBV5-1,CASRDREYEQYF,TGCGCCAGCAGGGACAGGGAATACGAGCAGTACTTC
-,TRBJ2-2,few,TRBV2,CASSELRNTGELFF,TGTGCCAGCAGTGAACTCAGGAACACCGGGGAGCTGTTTTTT
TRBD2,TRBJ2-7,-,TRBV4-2,CASSQQVGTSGSGTEQYF,TGTGCCAGCAGCCAGCAAGTAGGGACTAGCGGGAGTGGCACCGAGCAGTACTTC
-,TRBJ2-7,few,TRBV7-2,CASTQMGLNSEQYF,TGTGCCAGCACCCAAATGGGGCTGAATAGCGAGCAGTACTTC
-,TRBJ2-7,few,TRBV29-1,CSVTGLNEQYF,TGCAGCGTTACCGGGTTGAACGAGCAGTACTTC
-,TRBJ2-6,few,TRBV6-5,CASTKSSGANVLTF,TGTGCCAGTACAAAAAGCTCTGGGGCCAACGTCCTGACTTTC
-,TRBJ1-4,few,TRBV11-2,CASSPGGPEKLFF,TGTGCCAGCAGCCCTGGGGGCCCCGAAAAACTGTTTTTT
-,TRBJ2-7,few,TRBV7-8,CASSLAVASSSYEQYF,TGTGCCAGCAGCTTAGCGGTAGCGTCGAGCTCCTACGAGCAGTACTTC
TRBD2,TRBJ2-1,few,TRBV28,CASSPSGGGQFF,TGTGCCAGCAGCCCCAGCGGGGGAGGGCAGTTCTTC
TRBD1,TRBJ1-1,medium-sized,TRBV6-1,CASSVGQVAFF,TGTGCCAGCAGTGTCGGACAGGTAGCTTTCTTT
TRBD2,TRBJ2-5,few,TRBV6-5,CASSSGGGQETQYF,TGTGCCAGCAGTTCAGGCGGGGGGCAAGAGACCCAGTACTTC
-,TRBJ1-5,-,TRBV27,CASSSPGHNQPQHF,TGTGCCAGCAGCTCACCAGGGCACAATCAGCCCCAGCATTTT
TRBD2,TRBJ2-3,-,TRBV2,CASSRRGATDTQYF,TGTGCCAGTTCAAGGCGGGGGGCCACAGATACGCAGTATTTT
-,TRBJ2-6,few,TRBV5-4,CASSGVAGANVLTF,TGTGCCAGCTCAGGGGTTGCTGGGGCCAACGTCCTGACTTTC
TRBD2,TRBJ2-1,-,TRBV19,CASSPRSGGRFGEQFF,TGTGCCAGTAGTCCCCGTAGCGGGGGAAGATTCGGTGAGCAGTTCTTC
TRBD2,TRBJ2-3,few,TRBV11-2,CASSFRTSGTDTQYF,TGTGCCAGCAGCTTCAGGACTAGCGGCACAGATACGCAGTATTTT
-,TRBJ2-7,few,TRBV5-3,CARSETGWPNSEQYF,TGTGCCAGAAGCGAAACAGGGTGGCCAAACTCCGAGCAGTACTTC
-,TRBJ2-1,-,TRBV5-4,CASSSSGTSYNEQFF,TGTGCCAGCAGCTCTTCCGGGACTTCCTACAATGAGCAGTTCTTC
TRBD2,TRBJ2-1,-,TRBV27,CASRPAGLAAYNEQFF,TGTGCCAGCAGACCAGCCGGACTAGCTGCCTACAATGAGCAGTTCTTC
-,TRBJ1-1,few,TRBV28,CASSLLGRESTEAFF,TGTGCCAGCAGTTTATTGGGCCGGGAGAGTACTGAAGCTTTCTTT
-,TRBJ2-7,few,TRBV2,CASMSEYEQYF,TGTGCCAGCATGTCGGAGTACGAGCAGTACTTC
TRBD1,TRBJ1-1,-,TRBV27,CASSLAGGGTEAFF,TGTGCCAGCAGTTTAGCAGGGGGAGGCACTGAAGCTTTCTTT